The next 28 T cell receptor beta chains were all read from a single sample in a study of T cells in Graves' hyperthyroidism and ophthalmopathy. RNA transcripts provided the source from which TCR beta CDR3 regions were amplified. A set of HTBI primers served as the primers for a first-round RT-PCR of the TCR CDR3. TCRdb redid the calling of the multiplex PCR reads with MiXCR, one entry per CDR3 protein. This table holds about 610,000 distinct CDR3 sequences, about 14% found once. The sample taken for sequencing was blood. The receptors shown here come from a woman in her forties with Graves' ophthalmopathy.

This clonotype was counted at least ten times. The chain links TRBV20-1 to TRBJ2-4; no firm D call. Between the trimmed V and J ends, which lost 0 bases and 3 bases, there was a span of 6 bases. This CDR3 comprises 13 residues. Germline V gene lookup returns CDR1 DFQATT and CDR2 SNEGSKA (reference sequence). CDR3 loop: CSARDLVKNIQYF. The CDR3 DNA sequence: TGCAGTGCTAGAGATCTGGTCAAAAACATTCAGTACTTC.

The rearrangement uses TRBV4-3 and TRBJ2-2; D gene unclear. The CDR3 runs to 15 residues. Germline V gene lookup returns CDR1 LGHNA and CDR2 YSLEER. Trimming removed 0 bases from V and 6 bases from J, with 11 bases in between. The CDR3 reads CASSQDGVRSGELFF. CDR3 DNA sequence: TGCGCCAGCAGCCAAGACGGAGTCCGATCCGGGGAGCTGTTTTTT.

This clonotype occurred many times. The V gene is TRBV7-3, the J gene TRBJ2-1; no clear D gene. Trimming removed 1 base at V and 9 bases at J, with 7 bases between. CDR3 length: 12 amino acids. Per germline, CDR1 SGHTA and CDR2 FQGTGA. Here the CDR3 reads CASSLNGLEQFF. The CDR3 DNA is TGTGCCAGCAGCTTAAATGGTCTTGAGCAGTTCTTC.

This clonotype was detected many times. The rearrangement uses TRBV7-2 and TRBJ2-7; the match to TRBD2 covers 10 bases. Germline assignment: CDR1 SGHTA and CDR2 FQGNSA. The junction had 3 bases not matched to a gene; V was cut back by 4 bases and J by 0 bases. The CDR3 spans 15 residues. In DNA, the CDR3 is TGTGCCAGCAGCTCTCTAGCGGGGGTCTCCTACGAGCAGTACTTC. It translates to CASSSLAGVSYEQYF. Full variable domain (missing parts from reference TRBV7-2 and TRBJ2-7): GAGVSQSPSNKVTEKGKDVELRCDPISGHTALYWYRQSLGQGLEFLIYFQGNSAPDKSGLPSDRFSAERTGGSVSTLTIQRTQQEDSAVYLCASSSLAGVSYEQYFGPGTRLTVT.

This clonotype was detected many times. This chain connects TRBV28 to TRBJ1-2, with D perhaps TRBD1 (5 bases). Germline loops: CDR1 MDHEN, CDR2 SYDVKM. The CDR3 totals 14 residues. V gave up 5 bases and J gave up 5 bases, with 15 bases separating them. The CDR3 loop reads CASSTSGTEYGYTF. The CDR3 DNA follows: TGTGCCAGCAGTACCTCCGGGACGGAGTATGGCTACACCTTC.

This clonotype has ten or more counts. This rearrangement joins TRBV10-3 to TRBJ2-2, with 9 positions matching TRBD1. Germline loops: CDR1 ENHRY, CDR2 SYGVKD. The ends lost 10 bases at V and 4 bases at J; junction bases unmatched: 1. CDR3 size: 12 residues. CDR3 coding DNA: TGTGCCACGGGACAGGGCACCGGGGAGCTGTTTTTT. This encodes CATGQGTGELFF.

The chain uses TRBV9 and TRBJ2-7; maybe TRBD2 (6 bases). Germline V gene data show CDR1 as SGDLS and CDR2 as YYNGEE. The CDR3 is 15 residues long. V gave up 0 bases and J gave up 2 bases, with 12 bases separating them. The CDR3 coding sequence is TGTGCCAGCAGCGTAGGGGTTAGCGGACCCTACGAGCAGTACTTC. It yields the protein CASSVGVSGPYEQYF.

This clonotype occurred many times. V is TRBV29-1 and J is TRBJ1-3, with 7 bases identical to TRBD1. Trimming removed 4 bases from V and 0 bases from J; junction bases left unmatched: 9. Germline assignment: CDR1 SQVTM and CDR2 ANQGSEA. The CDR3 contains 16 residues. As DNA, the CDR3 is TGCAGCGTTGCCTCCGGGACAGCTTACTCTGGAAACACCATATATTTT. Protein sequence: CSVASGTAYSGNTIYF. The whole variable domain, remainder taken from reference TRBV29-1 and TRBJ1-3, is SAVISQKPSRDICQRGTSLTIQCQVDSQVTMMFWYRQQPGQSLTLIATANQGSEATYESGFVIDKFPISRPNLTFSTLTVSNMSPEDSSIYLCSVASGTAYSGNTIYFGEGSWLTVV.

Ten or more counts support this clonotype. V gene TRBV12-3 or TRBV12-4 combines with J gene TRBJ2-5; tentative D call: TRBD1 (5 bases). Trimming pared 5 bases from V and 5 bases from J, leaving 9 bases between. This CDR3 contains 12 residues. CDR3 residues: CASSQGWETQYF. The CDR3 nucleotides are TGTGCCAGCAGTCAGGGCTGGGAGACCCAGTACTTC.

This clonotype was recorded at least ten times. The chain recombines TRBV20-1 with TRBJ2-5; D ambiguous. The CDR3 has 12 residues. The V gene's germline CDR1 is DFQATT and CDR2 SNEGSKA (reference sequence). V lost 0 bases and J lost 0, with 2 bases in between. This CDR3 reads CSARDYQETQYF. CDR3 in DNA: TGCAGTGCTAGAGATTACCAAGAGACCCAGTACTTC.

The sample holds many counts of this clonotype. J is TRBJ2-7 and V is TRBV6-2 or TRBV6-3, with a weak D call TRBD2 (5 bases). The germline gives CDR1 MNHEY, CDR2 SVGEGT. V lost 11 bases, J lost 5 bases, and 13 bases lay in between. CDR3 size: 11 residues. CDR3 loop: CAGSFGDEQYF. CDR3 DNA: TGTGCCGGGTCATTCGGGGACGAGCAGTACTTC.

The sample holds many counts of this clonotype. This chain uses TRBV30 with TRBJ1-5, with a tentative D call TRBD1 (5 bases). The CDR3 has 13 amino acids. Between the trimmed V and J ends, which lost 1 base and 1 base, there was a span of 5 bases. Germline-derived CDR1 and CDR2 are GTSNPN and SVGIG (reference sequence). The CDR3 bases are TGTGCCTGGAGTGAGGGGAGCAATCAGCCCCAGCATTTT. Translation: CAWSEGSNQPQHF.

The chain employs TRBV20-1 and TRBJ2-5; 11 positions match TRBD2. Germline V gene data show CDR1 as DFQATT and CDR2 as SNEGSKA (reference sequence). V was clipped by 3 bases and J by 4 bases; unmatched bases: 7. The CDR3 contains 15 residues. CDR3 residues: CSASLLAGDGETQYF. The CDR3 DNA reads TGCAGTGCTAGTTTACTAGCGGGAGACGGAGAGACCCAGTACTTC.

The rearrangement uses TRBV12-3 or TRBV12-4 and TRBJ1-5; perhaps TRBD1 as D (5 bases). Trimming left V 6 bases short and J 0 bases short, with 15 bases between. CDR3 length: 16 residues. This chain's CDR3 is CASSRGTRDSNQPQHF. As DNA, the CDR3 is TGTGCCAGCAGCCGAGGGACGCGGGATAGCAATCAGCCCCAGCATTTT.

This clonotype was seen at least ten times. The chain has TRBV20-1 and TRBJ1-3; no clear D gene. The CDR3 spans 15 residues. Trimming pared 1 base from V and 1 base from J, leaving 11 bases between. Germline V gene data show CDR1 as DFQATT and CDR2 as SNEGSKA (reference sequence). This CDR3 reads CSARAPTDSGNTIYF. In nucleotides, the CDR3 is TGCAGTGCTAGAGCGCCCACTGATTCTGGAAACACCATATATTTT.

This clonotype was counted at least ten times. Here the CDR3 reads CASSYSRWGQVRETQYF. The CDR3 DNA sequence: TGTGCCAGCAGTTACTCGAGGTGGGGGCAAGTCAGAGAGACCCAGTACTTC. The V and J genes are TRBV6-2 or TRBV6-3 and TRBJ2-5, with D possibly TRBD1 on 6 matching bases. The CDR3 covers 17 residues. Trimming left V 0 bases short and J 4 bases short, with 18 bases between. CDR1 is MNHEY, CDR2 SVGEGT, per germline.

This clonotype was observed many times. This chain joins TRBV11-2 and TRBJ1-1, with D perhaps TRBD1 (5 bases). Germline values: CDR1 SGHAT, CDR2 FQNNGV. V gave up 5 bases and J gave up 3 bases, with 13 bases separating them. The CDR3 is 14 residues long. The DNA of the CDR3 is TGTGCCAGCAGCAGGAGGGTACAGGACACTGAAGCTTTCTTT. Encoded protein: CASSRRVQDTEAFF.

There are many counts of this clonotype. J is TRBJ2-7 and V is TRBV4-1, with 10 positions matching TRBD2. The CDR3 consists of 17 residues. Germline V CDR1 and CDR2: MGHRA, YSYEKL. With 2 bases clipped from V and 2 bases from J, the junction kept 9 bases outside the gene matches. The chain's CDR3 is CASSQSASGGTPYEQYF. CDR3 in DNA: TGCGCCAGCAGCCAATCAGCTAGCGGGGGCACCCCCTACGAGCAGTACTTC.

This clonotype occurred many times. V gene TRBV28 combines with J gene TRBJ2-7, with a tentative D call TRBD1 (6 bases). This CDR3 is 15 amino acids long. Germline CDR1 reads MDHEN; CDR2 reads SYDVKM. Trimming took 7 bases from V and 4 from J, leaving 20 bases between them. This CDR3 reads CASNAPGASYYEQYF. The CDR3 region has the DNA TGTGCCAGCAACGCCCCAGGGGCCAGTTATTACGAGCAGTACTTC.

This clonotype appeared a few times. This chain connects TRBV7-9 to TRBJ2-7; 9 bases align to TRBD1. Germline values: CDR1 SEHNR, CDR2 FQNEAQ (reference sequence). The CDR3 extends over 13 amino acids. Losses at the gene ends were 5 bases for V and 7 bases for J; bases not matched to a gene: 6. CDR3 amino acids: CASSRQGVREQYF. CDR3 DNA: TGTGCCAGCAGCCGACAGGGGGTGCGGGAGCAGTACTTC.

The chain joins TRBV12-3 or TRBV12-4 to TRBJ2-5, with 7 bases fitting TRBD1. Germline trimming cut 4 bases from V and 0 bases from J; bases unmatched to any gene: 8. The CDR3 has 16 amino acids. Here the CDR3 reads CASSSYATGHQETQYF. CDR3 nucleotide sequence: TGTGCCAGCAGTTCTTACGCGACAGGGCACCAAGAGACCCAGTACTTC.

This clonotype was seen many times. The chain recombines TRBV7-8 with TRBJ2-5; 10 nucleotides agree with TRBD2. V shed 3 bases and J 3 bases; nucleotides not matched to a gene: 4. The CDR3 has 15 amino acids. Germline V gene sequence: CDR1 SGHVS, CDR2 FQNEAQ. The CDR3 coding sequence is TGTGCCAGCAGCTTTGGGACTAGCGTGGAAGAGACCCAGTACTTC. The encoded protein is CASSFGTSVEETQYF. Full variable domain (missing parts from reference TRBV7-8 and TRBJ2-5): GAGVSQSPRYKVAKRGQDVALRCDPISGHVSLFWYQQALGQGPEFLTYFQNEAQLDKSGLPSDRFFAERPEGSVSTLKIQRTQQEDSAVYLCASSFGTSVEETQYFGPGTRLLVL.

This sequence joins TRBV6-5 and TRBJ2-7, with 7 positions matching TRBD1. CDR3 length: 12 residues. The germline gives CDR1 MNHEY, CDR2 SVGAGI. V lost 0 bases to trimming and J lost 9 bases; unmatched junction nucleotides: 2. CDR3 region: CASSYSGTVQYF. The DNA for the CDR3 is TGTGCCAGCAGTTACTCTGGGACAGTGCAGTACTTC.

The table lists this clonotype with many counts. V is TRBV29-1 and J is TRBJ2-6; D may match TRBD1 or TRBD2 (5 bases each). This CDR3 region has 15 residues. CDR1 and CDR2 from the germline V gene are SQVTM and ANQGSEA. V lost 1 base, J lost 0 bases, and 7 bases lay in between. CDR3 sequence reads: CSVEGGGSGANVLTF. CDR3 sequence (DNA): TGCAGCGTTGAAGGTGGGGGCTCTGGGGCCAACGTCCTGACTTTC.

V gene TRBV19 combines with J gene TRBJ2-7, with 7 bases fitting TRBD1. The J segment lost 2 bases and the V segment lost 5 bases, leaving 6 bases of the junction unmatched. The CDR3 has 14 residues. Per the germline V gene, CDR1 is LNHDA and CDR2 is SQIVND (reference sequence). The CDR3 DNA sequence: TGTGCCAGTAGTGTACAGGGGTCCGCCTACGAGCAGTACTTC. This sequence encodes CASSVQGSAYEQYF.

This clonotype occurred many times. V usage is TRBV6-5 and J usage is TRBJ1-2, with TRBD1 as a possible D gene (6 bases). Germline CDR1 and CDR2: MNHEY and SVGAGI. The V end lost 0 bases, the J end lost 4 bases, and 15 bases lay between the germline ends. This CDR3 contains 16 residues. The DNA for the CDR3 is TGTGCCAGCAGTTACTCATTCGGGCTAGGGGGCTATGGCTACACCTTC. Translating it yields CASSYSFGLGGYGYTF.

This clonotype appeared many times. This rearrangement joins TRBV20-1 to TRBJ2-7; no firm D call. The germline gives CDR1 DFQATT, CDR2 SNEGSKA (reference sequence). The CDR3 runs 13 residues. V gave up 1 base and J gave up 4 bases, with 11 bases separating them. CDR3 nucleotide sequence: TGCAGTGCTAGAGGACAAGATTTTTACGAGCAGTACTTC. Its protein is CSARGQDFYEQYF.

This clonotype has at least ten counts. The chain employs TRBV28 and TRBJ1-3, with no clear D. This CDR3 is 14 amino acids long. Germline V lookup: CDR1 MDHEN, CDR2 SYDVKM. The V gene lost 9 bases and the J gene lost 1 base, with 13 bases spanning the gap. As DNA, the CDR3 is TGTGCCAGTTACTCCCTGGGTTCTGGAAACACCATATATTTT. Protein product: CASYSLGSGNTIYF.